The 10 T cell receptor beta chains below all came from one sample that was sequenced in a study of T cells in Graves' hyperthyroidism and ophthalmopathy (dated by TCRdb to the late 2010s). The library was produced with multiplex PCR. Instrument used: Illumina HiSeq 2000. Amplification of TCR beta CDR3 regions was carried out from RNA transcripts. The TCR CDR3 was subjected to a first round of RT-PCR using the HTBI primer set and the Qiagen OneStep RT-PCR kit. TCRdb handled the public reads itself, with Q25 trimming in fastp and clone calling in MiXCR, and kept productive beta chains. One record per CDR3 amino acid sequence lists the most common genes and DNA. The sample includes about 400,000 distinct CDR3 sequences, with about 15% observed a single time. The ten largest clones represent roughly an eighth of the sample. Input material: blood. The receptors were gathered from a young woman with Graves' hyperthyroidism.

This clonotype was recorded many times. The chain combines TRBV3-1 with TRBJ1-2; D gene unclear. Germline V gene lookup returns CDR1 LGHDT and CDR2 YNNKEL (reference sequence). The CDR3 sequence is 13 residues long. V was shortened by 6 bases and J by 5 bases, with 13 bases between the two germline ends. The CDR3 loop reads CASRQRAGYGYTF. Written as DNA, the CDR3 is TGTGCCAGCAGGCAGAGGGCGGGGTATGGCTACACCTTC.

V is TRBV3-1 and J is TRBJ1-1; possible D gene TRBD1, 5 bases. Germline CDR1 is LGHDT and CDR2 is YNNKEL (reference sequence). V lost 8 bases to trimming and J lost 5 bases, with 18 bases between them. The CDR3 is made up of 14 amino acids. CDR3 nucleotide sequence: TGTGCCAGCGGCCGGGGGACCGTGGGAACTGAAGCTTTCTTT. Translating gives CASGRGTVGTEAFF.

In this sample, this clonotype turned up many times. The chain carries TRBV6-1 and TRBJ2-1, with 10 bases matching TRBD2. The germline V gene encodes CDR1 MNHNS and CDR2 SASEGT. The CDR3 covers 16 residues. The trim removed 0 bases at V and 7 bases at J, leaving 6 bases unmatched. CDR3 residues: CASSEAPAGGMNEQFF. The CDR3 coding sequence is TGTGCCAGCAGTGAAGCGCCAGCGGGAGGGATGAATGAGCAGTTCTTC.

This clonotype was observed many times. The J gene is TRBJ2-7, the V gene TRBV20-1; D not resolved. The CDR3 contains 16 residues. The V gene lost 3 bases and the J gene lost 0 bases, with 18 bases spanning the gap. Germline lookup yields CDR1 DFQATT and CDR2 SNEGSKA (reference sequence). Here the CDR3 DNA reads TGCAGTGCTAGTTTGTCTTTCCAACGCGGCTCCTACGAGCAGTACTTC. It specifies CSASLSFQRGSYEQYF.

The gene calls are TRBV7-8 and TRBJ2-5, with 8 bases fitting TRBD1. Germline V gene sequence: CDR1 SGHVS, CDR2 FQNEAQ. J gave up 4 bases and V 3 bases, and 7 bases lay outside the gene matches. The CDR3 is 15 amino acids. The CDR3 nucleotides read TGTGCCAGCAGCTTGCTCAGGGGGCCTAGAGAGACCCAGTACTTC. It translates to CASSLLRGPRETQYF.

In this sample, this clonotype turned up many times. The rearrangement joins TRBV12-5 to TRBJ1-2; the D gene is possibly TRBD1 (6 bases). From germline, CDR1 is LGHNT and CDR2 FRNRAP. The CDR3 loop spans 15 amino acids. The V end lost 2 bases, the J end lost 4 bases, and 14 bases lay between the germline ends. The CDR3 nucleotides read TGTGCTAGTGGTTTGTCTCCGGGACACCGCTATGGCTACACCTTC. Encoded protein: CASGLSPGHRYGYTF.

In this sample, this clonotype turned up a few times. This chain links TRBV12-3 or TRBV12-4 with TRBJ2-1; D call uncertain. The CDR3 has 12 amino acids. Trimming cost V 4 bases and J 9 bases, with 10 bases left between them. CDR3 in DNA: TGTGCCAGCAGTTCATACCCGGGTGAGCAGTTCTTC. Translated, it gives CASSSYPGEQFF.

This clonotype was counted ten times or more. The chain recombines TRBV10-1 with TRBJ1-6; D is unresolved. Germline lookup yields CDR1 WNHNN and CDR2 SYGVQD (reference sequence). The CDR3 length is 13 residues. V was clipped by 3 bases and J by 6 bases, with 6 bases between them. The CDR3 coding sequence is TGCGCCAGCAGTGAATGGATTAATTCACCCCTCCACTTT. This sequence encodes CASSEWINSPLHF.

This clonotype was recorded at least ten times. CDR3 amino acids: CASSLIGQGADTQYF. The CDR3 DNA reads TGCGCCAGCAGCTTGATCGGACAGGGGGCAGATACGCAGTATTTT. The genes are TRBV5-1 and TRBJ2-3; TRBD1 agrees at 10 bases. Germline CDR1 reads SGHRS; CDR2 reads YFSETQ. The CDR3 consists of 15 residues. The V segment lost 1 base and the J segment 4 bases; nucleotides outside the gene matches: 3.

This clonotype was counted at least ten times. The CDR3 nucleotides read TGTGCCAGCAGCCGTTTCCGGACGGCACAAGAGACCCAGTACTTC. Encoded protein: CASSRFRTAQETQYF. This chain connects TRBV6-2 or TRBV6-3 to TRBJ2-5; no clear D. CDR1 is MNHEY and CDR2 is SVGEGT in the germline V gene. Trimming took off 6 bases at V and 2 bases at J, with 16 bases between the two ends. CDR3 length: 15 residues.